The 31 T cell receptor beta chains below come from one sample, sequenced in a study of identical twins. Each CDR3 protein is one row after TCRdb ran MiXCR on the 5' RACE reads. The repertoire has 420,000 or so distinct CDR3 sequences, around a sixth of them found once; the top ten carry about 12%. Sequenced sample: naive T cells sorted from blood. These receptors came from a man aged 50-60 years in good health.

This clonotype was seen many times. The V gene is TRBV7-9, the J gene TRBJ2-5; 7 bases are a match to TRBD1. CDR3 size: 16 residues. Trimming took 5 bases from V and 5 from J; bases not matched to a gene: 14. Germline CDR1 and CDR2: SEHNR and FQNEAQ (reference sequence). The CDR3 nucleotides are TGTGCCAGCAGCCCTAATTTCGGACAGGCCCAGGAGACCCAGTACTTC. It codes for CASSPNFGQAQETQYF.

V gene TRBV28 combines with J gene TRBJ1-2; D possibly corresponds to TRBD1 (5 bases). The CDR3 spans 11 residues. V lost 3 bases to trimming and J lost 10 bases, with 9 bases between them. Germline V gene data show CDR1 as MDHEN and CDR2 as SYDVKM. Written as DNA, the CDR3 is TGTGCCAGCAGTTTCGGGGGATTCTACACCTTC. It codes for CASSFGGFYTF.

V usage is TRBV6-1 and J usage is TRBJ2-1; D unclear. CDR3 length equals 13 residues. CDR1 and CDR2 (germline): MNHNS, SASEGT. V lost 3 bases, J lost 9 bases, and 12 bases lay in between. The CDR3 DNA reads TGTGCCAGCAGTGACTTCAGCAGCTTTGAGCAGTTCTTC. It codes for CASSDFSSFEQFF.

This clonotype was counted ten times or more. The rearrangement uses TRBV20-1 and TRBJ2-7, with D perhaps matching TRBD1 or TRBD2 (5 bases each). The CDR3 covers 12 residues. Deletions cut 6 bases from V and 7 bases from J, with 16 bases between. The germline V gene has CDR1 DFQATT and CDR2 SNEGSKA (reference sequence). The CDR3 DNA reads TGCAGTGCAACTAGGGACCGATGGGAGCAGTACTTC. This translates into CSATRDRWEQYF.

This clonotype was detected a few times. The chain links TRBV5-1 to TRBJ2-7; no reliable D call. Germline CDR1 reads SGHRS; CDR2 reads YFSETQ. Trimming pared 2 bases from V and 7 bases from J, leaving 16 bases between. CDR3 length: 14 amino acids. The CDR3 here is CASSFREPFWEQYF. The CDR3 bases are TGCGCCAGCAGCTTCCGCGAACCCTTCTGGGAGCAGTACTTC.

This clonotype was seen a handful of times. This chain joins TRBV28 and TRBJ2-1; the D call may be TRBD1 or TRBD2 (5 bases each). This CDR3 region has 16 residues. The V gene's germline CDR1 is MDHEN and CDR2 SYDVKM. With 2 bases removed from V and 0 bases from J, the gap between germline ends came to 11 bases. In DNA, the CDR3 is TGTGCCAGCAGTTTAATGGGACCCCGCTCCTACAATGAGCAGTTCTTC. The encoded protein is CASSLMGPRSYNEQFF.

V is TRBV6-5 and J is TRBJ2-7; D not resolved. The V and J ends lost 3 bases and 0 bases respectively, with 15 bases between them. The CDR3 totals 16 residues. Germline V gives CDR1 MNHEY, CDR2 SVGAGI. CDR3 in DNA: TGTGCCAGCAGTTATTCCGGTCCAAGAAGCTCCTACGAGCAGTACTTC. It is translated as CASSYSGPRSSYEQYF.

This chain joins TRBV7-9 and TRBJ2-7, with 7 positions matching TRBD1. With 10 bases clipped from V and 1 base from J, the junction kept 10 bases outside the gene matches. The CDR3 totals 14 residues. CDR1 is SEHNR, CDR2 FQNEAQ, per germline (reference sequence). CDR3 DNA sequence: TGTGCCATCAGTAACTCGGGACAGTCCTACGAGCAGTACTTC. Translation gives CAISNSGQSYEQYF.

This clonotype was recorded a few times. The rearrangement links TRBV28 to TRBJ1-1; 7 bases are shared with TRBD1. In germline, CDR1 is MDHEN, CDR2 SYDVKM. The CDR3 is 13 amino acids. Losses at the gene ends were 4 bases for V and 6 bases for J; bases not matched to a gene: 5. The CDR3 loop reads CASSYVGQPEAFF. The CDR3 coding sequence is TGTGCCAGCAGTTATGTGGGACAGCCTGAAGCTTTCTTT.

The chain recombines TRBV10-3 with TRBJ2-5; the D gene could be TRBD1 or TRBD2 (6 bases each). Trimming left V 10 bases short and J 4 bases short, with 13 bases between. The CDR3 extends over 12 amino acids. The germline gives CDR1 ENHRY, CDR2 SYGVKD. The CDR3 loop reads CATSGAGETQYF. CDR3 sequence (DNA): TGTGCCACCTCGGGGGCCGGAGAGACCCAGTACTTC.

Many counts were recorded for this clonotype. The genes are TRBV5-5 and TRBJ1-5; no definite D call. The germline V gene encodes CDR1 SGHKS and CDR2 YYEKEE (reference sequence). Trimming took 6 bases from V and 0 from J, leaving 13 bases between them. This CDR3 spans 15 amino acids. DNA of the CDR3: TGTGCCAGCAAGAAGGAGGTTAATAGCAATCAGCCCCAGCATTTT. Protein product: CASKKEVNSNQPQHF.

This clonotype was seen a handful of times. J is TRBJ2-7 and V is TRBV6-1, with TRBD1 identical over 8 bases. Germline V gene lookup returns CDR1 MNHNS and CDR2 SASEGT. Unmatched junction bases numbered 7, after V lost 6 bases and J lost 0 bases. The CDR3 has 15 amino acids. The CDR3 nucleotides read TGTGCCAGCAGCGTTAGGACAGGGTACTCCTACGAGCAGTACTTC. Its protein product is CASSVRTGYSYEQYF.

This chain connects TRBV4-1 to TRBJ2-1; D possibly corresponds to TRBD2 (6 bases). CDR1 MGHRA and CDR2 YSYEKL come from the germline V gene. Trimming took 0 bases from V and 0 from J, leaving 12 bases between them. The CDR3 runs 17 residues. The CDR3 region is CASSQERAGLSYNEQFF. CDR3 sequence (DNA): TGCGCCAGCAGCCAAGAACGGGCGGGACTCTCCTACAATGAGCAGTTCTTC.

The chain uses TRBV14 and TRBJ2-1; possibly TRBD1 or TRBD2 for D (5 bases each). CDR3 length: 14 residues. Trimming left V 4 bases short and J 7 bases short, with 14 bases between. Germline V CDR1 and CDR2: SGHDN, FVKESK. Here the CDR3 DNA reads TGTGCCAGCAGCCCGGGACCGCCCCCTAATGAGCAGTTCTTC. This encodes CASSPGPPPNEQFF.

The chain links TRBV5-6 to TRBJ2-3, with 8 bases matching TRBD1. J lost 8 bases, V lost 2 bases, and 10 bases had no gene match. Germline CDR1 is SGHDT and CDR2 is YYEEEE. The CDR3 is 15 residues long. The CDR3 loop is CASSFGTGNIRTQYF. The CDR3 nucleotides read TGTGCCAGCAGCTTTGGGACAGGAAATATTCGTACGCAGTATTTT.

The chain uses TRBV11-1 and TRBJ1-1; 7 bases are shared with TRBD1. V shed 5 bases, J shed 3 bases, and the junction held 6 bases outside the gene matches. From germline, CDR1 is SGHAT and CDR2 FQDESV (reference sequence). This CDR3 is built from 14 residues. The CDR3 reads CASSLQGRDTEAFF. The CDR3 DNA reads TGTGCCAGCAGCCTACAGGGGCGGGACACTGAAGCTTTCTTT.

This clonotype has only a few counts. The chain couples TRBV5-1 to TRBJ2-7; tentative D call: TRBD1 (6 bases). From germline, CDR1 is SGHRS and CDR2 YFSETQ. Trimming left V 2 bases short and J 5 bases short, with 14 bases between. The CDR3 loop spans 14 amino acids. The CDR3, as DNA: TGCGCCAGCAGCTTACAGGGTCTTCGGGACGAGCAGTACTTC. It is translated as CASSLQGLRDEQYF.

Comment on this clonotype: Given a much more abundant clone one base away, this may be a read error. The chain links TRBV5-1 to TRBJ2-5; D gene unclear. V shed 0 bases and J shed 6 bases, with 6 bases lying between them. The length of the CDR3 is 12 residues. The V gene's germline CDR1 is SGHRS and CDR2 YFSETQ. CDR3 amino acids: CASSLDYKTQYF. CDR3 coding DNA: TGCGCCAGCAGCTTGGATTACAAGACCCAGTACTTC. The full variable domain, in which reference TRBV5-1 and TRBJ2-5 provide the parts outside the CDR3, is KAGVTQTPRYLIKTRGQQVTLSCSPISGHRSVSWYQQTPGQGLQFLFEYFSETQRNKGNFPGRFSGRQFSNSRSEMNVSTLELGDSALYLCASSLDYKTQYFGPGTRLLVL.

This clonotype has only one observation. One base away lies a much larger clone, so this may be a sequencing read error. The V and J genes are TRBV29-1 and TRBJ2-1, with TRBD2 as a possible D gene (6 bases). This CDR3 has 14 residues. CDR1 is SQVTM and CDR2 is ANQGSEA in the germline V gene. Trimming pared 4 bases from V and 5 bases from J, leaving 15 bases between. The CDR3 region has the DNA TGCAGCGTTGGGGCGGGAAGACCCAACAATGAGCAGTTCTTC. It yields the protein CSVGAGRPNNEQFF.

Many counts were recorded for this clonotype. This rearrangement joins TRBV29-1 to TRBJ2-1; TRBD1 is a possible D gene (6 bases). CDR3 length: 15 amino acids. CDR1 and CDR2 from the germline V gene are SQVTM and ANQGSEA. Trimming cost V 0 bases and J 3 bases, with 12 bases left between them. The CDR3 DNA follows: TGCAGCGTTGAAGATGGGACAACGGACTACAATGAGCAGTTCTTC. Translating gives CSVEDGTTDYNEQFF.

The DNA for the CDR3 is TGTGCCAGCTCACCACTTCGCGGGGGGCCCTCGAACACCGGGGAGCTGTTTTTT. Translating it yields CASSPLRGGPSNTGELFF. The chain is built from TRBV18 and TRBJ2-2; 8 bases agree with TRBD2. Germline V gene sequence: CDR1 KGHSH, CDR2 LQKENI. V was pared by 1 base and J by 0 bases, with 7 bases of the junction left unmatched. The CDR3 runs 18 residues. Supplemented by reference TRBV18 and TRBJ2-2, the full variable domain reads NAGVMQNPRHLVRRRGQEARLRCSPMKGHSHVYWYRQLPEEGLKFMVYLQKENIIDESGMPKERFSAEFPKEGPSILRIQQVVRGDSAAYFCASSPLRGGPSNTGELFFGEGSRLTVL.

This clonotype was observed many times. This CDR3 reads CASKVVAGEGYEQYF. The DNA of the CDR3 is TGTGCCAGCAAGGTAGTAGCGGGAGAGGGCTACGAGCAGTACTTC. The J gene is TRBJ2-7, the V gene TRBV28; TRBD2 matches 9 bases. This CDR3 is 15 amino acids long. The J segment lost 3 bases and the V segment lost 7 bases, leaving 10 bases of the junction unmatched. Looked up from germline, CDR1 is MDHEN and CDR2 is SYDVKM.

The gene calls are TRBV15 and TRBJ2-1; TRBD2 agrees at 10 bases. The CDR3 is 18 amino acids. J gave up 7 bases and V 0 bases, and 12 bases lay outside the gene matches. The V gene's germline CDR1 is LNHNV and CDR2 YYDKDF (reference sequence). The CDR3 reads CATSREVSLAGVGNEQFF. CDR3 sequence (DNA): TGTGCCACCAGCAGAGAGGTCTCGCTAGCGGGAGTAGGGAATGAGCAGTTCTTC. Full variable domain (outside the CDR3, taken from reference TRBV15 and TRBJ2-1): DAMVIQNPRYQVTQFGKPVTLSCSQTLNHNVMYWYQQKSSQAPKLLFHYYDKDFNNEADTPDNFQSRRPNTSFCFLDIRSPGLGDTAMYLCATSREVSLAGVGNEQFFGPGTRLTVL.

This clonotype was detected many times. An end of the junction differs from the germline gene, which may be a read error. The CDR3 sequence: CASSSDSNQPQHF. CDR3 nucleotides: TGTGCCAGCAGTTCGGACAGTAATCAGCCCCAGCATTTT. J is TRBJ1-5 and V is TRBV5-1, with D possibly matching TRBD1 (6 bases). The CDR3 is made up of 13 amino acids. CDR1 SGHRS and CDR2 YFSETQ come from the germline V gene.

This clonotype showed up many times. CDR3 DNA: TGTGCCAGCAGAGGTCTAGCGGGAACCTACGAGCAGTACTTC. This gives the protein CASRGLAGTYEQYF. The rearrangement links TRBV6-2 or TRBV6-3 to TRBJ2-7; 9 positions agree with TRBD2. This CDR3 contains 14 residues. V was pared by 6 bases and J by 2 bases, with 5 bases of the junction left unmatched. Per germline, CDR1 MNHEY and CDR2 SVGEGT.

V usage is TRBV11-1 and J usage is TRBJ2-3; weak D call: TRBD1 (6 bases). Germline V gene sequence: CDR1 SGHAT, CDR2 FQDESV (reference sequence). The CDR3 runs to 18 residues. Between the trimmed V and J ends, which lost 2 bases and 2 bases, there was a span of 20 bases. This CDR3 is CASSLTRVMRGSTDTQYF. The CDR3 bases are TGTGCCAGCAGCTTAACCCGGGTTATGAGGGGGTCCACAGATACGCAGTATTTT.

The chain links TRBV15 to TRBJ2-1; 8 bases map to TRBD2. Trimming cost V 0 bases and J 14 bases; bases outside gene matches: 18. CDR1 and CDR2 from the germline V gene are LNHNV and YYDKDF (reference sequence). This CDR3 has 17 amino acids. CDR3 residues: CATSRDLGGGPLFREFF. In nucleotides, the CDR3 is TGTGCCACCAGCAGAGATTTGGGCGGGGGGCCCCTATTTAGAGAGTTCTTC.

This clonotype was counted between two and nine times. The chain uses TRBV20-1 and TRBJ2-7; 10 nucleotides align to TRBD2. Germline CDR1 and CDR2: DFQATT and SNEGSKA (reference sequence). The CDR3 totals 14 residues. Germline trimming cut 6 bases from V and 2 bases from J; bases unmatched to any gene: 7. This CDR3 reads CSANLLAGAYEQYF. Here the CDR3 DNA reads TGCAGTGCGAATCTCCTAGCGGGAGCCTACGAGCAGTACTTC.

As for this clonotype: A much larger clone lies one base from this, so it may be a read error. The rearrangement joins TRBV10-3 to TRBJ2-3; TRBD2 might be the D (5 bases). The CDR3 loop spans 15 amino acids. Germline V gene lookup returns CDR1 ENHRY and CDR2 SYGVKD. DNA for the CDR3: TGTGCCTTCAGCCCCAGTACTGGACTGAGAGATACGCAGTATTTT. Its protein is CAFSPSTGLRDTQYF.

This clonotype was recorded at least ten times. The chain joins TRBV5-1 to TRBJ1-2; no reliable D call. The ends were cut back, 0 bases at V and 2 bases at J, with 5 bases in the middle. CDR3 length equals 13 residues. Germline assignment: CDR1 SGHRS and CDR2 YFSETQ. The CDR3 DNA is TGCGCCAGCAGCTTGGCGCAGAACTATGGCTACACCTTC. Translating gives CASSLAQNYGYTF.

This clonotype was counted a few times. The rearrangement uses TRBV12-3 or TRBV12-4 and TRBJ1-5; D remains unclear. The V end was cut by 1 base, the J end by 0 bases, with 10 bases between. The CDR3 has 16 residues. CDR3 sequence (DNA): TGTGCCAGCAGTTTAGTCGGTGTGTATAGCAATCAGCCCCAGCATTTT. Translation: CASSLVGVYSNQPQHF.